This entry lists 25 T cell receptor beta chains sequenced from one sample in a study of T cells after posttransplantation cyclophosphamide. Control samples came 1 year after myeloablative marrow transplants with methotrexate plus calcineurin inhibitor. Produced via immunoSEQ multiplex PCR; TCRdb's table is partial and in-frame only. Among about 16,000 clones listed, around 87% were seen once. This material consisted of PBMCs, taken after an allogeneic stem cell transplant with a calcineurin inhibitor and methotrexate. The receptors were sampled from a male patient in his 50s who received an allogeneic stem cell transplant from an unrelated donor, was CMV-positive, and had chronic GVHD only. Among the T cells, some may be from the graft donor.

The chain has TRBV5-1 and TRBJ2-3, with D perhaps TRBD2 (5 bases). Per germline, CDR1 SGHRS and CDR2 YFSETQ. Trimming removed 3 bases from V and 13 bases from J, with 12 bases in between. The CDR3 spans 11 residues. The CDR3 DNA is TGCGCCAGCAGCTATGGGGAGCTGGAGTATTTT. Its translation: CASSYGELEYF.

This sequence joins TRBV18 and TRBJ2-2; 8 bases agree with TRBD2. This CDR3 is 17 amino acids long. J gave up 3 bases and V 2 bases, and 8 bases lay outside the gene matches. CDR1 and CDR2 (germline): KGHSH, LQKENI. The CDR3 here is CASSPESGGRYTGELFF. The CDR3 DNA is TGTGCCAGCTCACCAGAATCGGGGGGGCGATACACCGGGGAGCTGTTTTTT.

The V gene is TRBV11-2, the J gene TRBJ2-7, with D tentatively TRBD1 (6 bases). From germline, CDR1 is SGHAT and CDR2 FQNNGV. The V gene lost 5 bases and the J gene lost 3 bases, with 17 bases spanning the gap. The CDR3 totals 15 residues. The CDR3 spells CASSPTPGQSYEQYF. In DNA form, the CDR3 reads TGTGCCAGCAGCCCTACCCCCGGACAGAGCTACGAGCAGTACTTC.

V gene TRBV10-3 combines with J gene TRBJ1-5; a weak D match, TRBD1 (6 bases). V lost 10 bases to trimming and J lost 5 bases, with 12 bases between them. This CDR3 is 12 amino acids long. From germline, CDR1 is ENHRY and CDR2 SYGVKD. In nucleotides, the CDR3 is TGTGCCACAGGACAGCCGGATCAGCCCCAGCATTTT. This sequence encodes CATGQPDQPQHF.

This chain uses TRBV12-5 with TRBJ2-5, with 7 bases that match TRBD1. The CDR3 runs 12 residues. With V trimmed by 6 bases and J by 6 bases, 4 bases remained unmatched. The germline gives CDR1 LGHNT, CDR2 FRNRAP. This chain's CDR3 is CASGATGQTQYF. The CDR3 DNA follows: TGTGCTAGTGGCGCGACAGGGCAGACCCAGTACTTC.

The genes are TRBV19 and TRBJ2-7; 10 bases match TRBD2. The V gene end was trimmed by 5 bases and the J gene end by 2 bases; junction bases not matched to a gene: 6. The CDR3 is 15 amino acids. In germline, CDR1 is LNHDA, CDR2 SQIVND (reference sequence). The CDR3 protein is CASSLAGGLTYEQYF. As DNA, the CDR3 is TGTGCCAGTAGTTTAGCGGGAGGTCTCACCTACGAGCAGTACTTC.

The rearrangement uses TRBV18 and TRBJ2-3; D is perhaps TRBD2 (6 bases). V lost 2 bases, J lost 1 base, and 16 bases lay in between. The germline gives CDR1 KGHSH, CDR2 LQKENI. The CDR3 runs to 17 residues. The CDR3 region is CASSPGLAGTGTDTQYF. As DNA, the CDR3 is TGTGCCAGCTCACCAGGTCTTGCGGGAACCGGCACAGATACGCAGTATTTT. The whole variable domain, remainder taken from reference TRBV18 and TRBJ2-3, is NAGVMQNPRHLVRRRGQEARLRCSPMKGHSHVYWYRQLPEEGLKFMVYLQKENIIDESGMPKERFSAEFPKEGPSILRIQQVVRGDSAAYFCASSPGLAGTGTDTQYFGPGTRLTVL.

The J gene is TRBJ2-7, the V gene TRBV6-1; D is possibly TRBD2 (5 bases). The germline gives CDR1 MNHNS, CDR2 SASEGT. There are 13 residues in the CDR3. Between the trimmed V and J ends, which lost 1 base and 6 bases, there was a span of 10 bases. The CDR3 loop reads CASSEVRSGEQYF. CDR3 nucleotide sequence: TGTGCCAGCAGTGAAGTTAGGAGCGGCGAGCAGTACTTC.

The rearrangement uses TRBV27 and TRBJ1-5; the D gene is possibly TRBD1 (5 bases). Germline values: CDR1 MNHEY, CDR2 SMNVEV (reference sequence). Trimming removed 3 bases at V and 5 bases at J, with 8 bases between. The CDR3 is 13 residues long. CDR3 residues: CASSFRGDQPQHF. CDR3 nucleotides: TGTGCCAGCAGTTTCCGGGGGGATCAGCCCCAGCATTTT.

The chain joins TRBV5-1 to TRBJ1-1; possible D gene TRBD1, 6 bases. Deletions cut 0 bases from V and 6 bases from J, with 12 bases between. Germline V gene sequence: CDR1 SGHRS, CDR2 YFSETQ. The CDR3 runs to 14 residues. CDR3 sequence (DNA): TGCGCCAGCAGCTTGGGGCAGGGGCTGGCTGAAGCTTTCTTT. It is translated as CASSLGQGLAEAFF.

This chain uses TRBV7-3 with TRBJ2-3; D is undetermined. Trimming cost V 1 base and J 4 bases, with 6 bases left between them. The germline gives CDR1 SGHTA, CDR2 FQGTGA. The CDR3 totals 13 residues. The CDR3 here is CASSLSFADTQYF. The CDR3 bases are TGTGCCAGCAGCTTAAGTTTCGCAGATACGCAGTATTTT.

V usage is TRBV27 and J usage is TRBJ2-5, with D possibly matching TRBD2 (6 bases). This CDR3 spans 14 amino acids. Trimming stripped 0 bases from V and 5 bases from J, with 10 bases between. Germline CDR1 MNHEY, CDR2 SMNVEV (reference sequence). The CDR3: CASSLSGGRETQYF. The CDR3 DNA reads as TGTGCCAGCAGTTTATCGGGGGGTAGGGAGACCCAGTACTTC.

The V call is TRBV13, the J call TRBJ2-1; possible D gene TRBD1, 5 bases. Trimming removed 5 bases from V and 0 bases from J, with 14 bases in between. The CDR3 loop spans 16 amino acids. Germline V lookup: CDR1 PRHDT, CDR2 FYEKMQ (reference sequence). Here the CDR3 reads CASSTNDRSSYNEQFF. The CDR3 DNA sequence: TGTGCCAGCAGCACTAACGACAGAAGCTCCTACAATGAGCAGTTCTTC.

The CDR3 protein is CASSLGGVVKTEAFF. The CDR3 coding sequence is TGCGCCAGCAGCTTGGGAGGAGTCGTAAAGACTGAAGCTTTCTTT. The chain joins TRBV5-1 to TRBJ1-1; D gene unclear. V was cut by 0 bases and J by 5 bases, with 14 bases left in between. CDR1 is SGHRS, CDR2 YFSETQ, per germline. This CDR3 has 15 residues.

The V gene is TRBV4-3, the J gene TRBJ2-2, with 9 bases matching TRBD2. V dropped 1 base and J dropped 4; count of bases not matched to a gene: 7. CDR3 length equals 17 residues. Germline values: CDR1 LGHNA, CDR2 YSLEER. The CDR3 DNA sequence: TGCGCCAGCAGCCAAGTGTTTCTAGCGGGGCGCACCGGGGAGCTGTTTTTT. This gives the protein CASSQVFLAGRTGELFF.

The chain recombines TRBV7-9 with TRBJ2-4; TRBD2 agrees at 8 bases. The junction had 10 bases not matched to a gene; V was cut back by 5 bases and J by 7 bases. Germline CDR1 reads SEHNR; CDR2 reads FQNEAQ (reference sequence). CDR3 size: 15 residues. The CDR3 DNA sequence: TGTGCCAGCAGCCCAGACGGGGGGGCAGGGAACATTCAGTACTTC. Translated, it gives CASSPDGGAGNIQYF.

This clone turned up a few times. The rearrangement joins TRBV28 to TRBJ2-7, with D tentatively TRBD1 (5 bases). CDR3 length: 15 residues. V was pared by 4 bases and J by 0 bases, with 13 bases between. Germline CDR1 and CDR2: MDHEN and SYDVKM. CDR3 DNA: TGTGCCAGCAGTTCTGTAGGACAATCCTCCTACGAGCAGTACTTC. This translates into CASSSVGQSSYEQYF.

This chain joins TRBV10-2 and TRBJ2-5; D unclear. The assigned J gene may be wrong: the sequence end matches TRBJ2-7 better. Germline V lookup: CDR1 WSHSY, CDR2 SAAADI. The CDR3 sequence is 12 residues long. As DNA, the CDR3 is TGCGCCAGCAGTGAGTTTTCCTACGAGCAGTACTTC. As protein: CASSEFSYEQYF.

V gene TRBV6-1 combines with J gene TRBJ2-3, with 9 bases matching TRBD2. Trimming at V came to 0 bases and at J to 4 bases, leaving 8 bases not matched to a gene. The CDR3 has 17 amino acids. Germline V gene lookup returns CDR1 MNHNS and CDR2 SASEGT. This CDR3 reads CASSEAHLAGRADTQYF. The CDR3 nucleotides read TGTGCCAGCAGTGAAGCGCATCTAGCGGGGAGGGCAGATACGCAGTATTTT.

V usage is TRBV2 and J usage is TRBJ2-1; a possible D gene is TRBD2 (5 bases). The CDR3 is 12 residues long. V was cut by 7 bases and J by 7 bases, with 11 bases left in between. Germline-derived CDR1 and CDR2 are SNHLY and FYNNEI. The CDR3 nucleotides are TGTGCCAGCACCAGGACTCCTAATGAGCAGTTCTTC. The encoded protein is CASTRTPNEQFF.

In nucleotides, the CDR3 is TGTGCCAGCAGTACGGGGACAGGGGTTACTCAGCCCCAGCATTTT. Its protein product is CASSTGTGVTQPQHF. The genes are TRBV28 and TRBJ1-5; TRBD1 matches 10 bases. Per germline, CDR1 MDHEN and CDR2 SYDVKM. This CDR3 comprises 15 residues. V lost 5 bases and J lost 6; bases outside the gene matches: 7.

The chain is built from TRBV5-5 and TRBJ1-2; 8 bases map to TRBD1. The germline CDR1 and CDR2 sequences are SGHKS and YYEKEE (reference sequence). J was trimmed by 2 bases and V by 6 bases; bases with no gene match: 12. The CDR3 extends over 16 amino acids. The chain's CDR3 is CASTESGTGVNYGYTF. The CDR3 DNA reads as TGTGCCAGCACCGAATCCGGGACAGGCGTAAACTATGGCTACACCTTC. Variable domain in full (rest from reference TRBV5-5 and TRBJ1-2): DAGVTQSPTHLIKTRGQQVTLRCSPISGHKSVSWYQQVLGQGPQFIFQYYEKEERGRGNFPDRFSARQFPNYSSELNVNALLLGDSALYLCASTESGTGVNYGYTFGSGTRLTVV.

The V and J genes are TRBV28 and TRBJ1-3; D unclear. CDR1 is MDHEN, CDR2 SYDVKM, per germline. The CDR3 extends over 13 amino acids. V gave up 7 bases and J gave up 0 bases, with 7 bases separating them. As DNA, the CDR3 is TGTGCCAGCAACGAGTTCTCTGGAAACACCATATATTTT. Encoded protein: CASNEFSGNTIYF.

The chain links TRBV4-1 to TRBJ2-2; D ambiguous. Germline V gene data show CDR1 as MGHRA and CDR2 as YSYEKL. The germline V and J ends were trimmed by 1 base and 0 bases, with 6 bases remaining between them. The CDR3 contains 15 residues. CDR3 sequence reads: CASSQGQPNTGELFF. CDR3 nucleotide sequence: TGCGCCAGCAGCCAAGGGCAACCGAACACCGGGGAGCTGTTTTTT.

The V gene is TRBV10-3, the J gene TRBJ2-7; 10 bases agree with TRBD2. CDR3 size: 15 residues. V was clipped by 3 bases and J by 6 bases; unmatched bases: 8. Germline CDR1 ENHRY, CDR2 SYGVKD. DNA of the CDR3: TGTGCCATCAGTGACGCGGCTAGCGGGAGAAGCGAGCAGTACTTC. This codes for CAISDAASGRSEQYF.